This T cell receptor (beta chain) stems from a study of molecular identifiers for immune sequencing clone quantification. Broader study findings: Clones of above 20 RNA copies carried over 97% of effector molecules; in naive cells they carried under 1%.

One entry per CDR3 protein results from TCRdb running MiXCR on the PCR reads. The sample has about half a million distinct CDR3 sequences, about a quarter seen once. When naive CD8 T cells were sorted, they were gated as CD8+CD4-CCR7+CD45RA+. This clonotype was detected ten times or more. Its antigen remains unknown. CDR1 SGHRS and CDR2 YFSETQ come from the germline V gene. The ends were cut back, 0 bases at V and 2 bases at J, with 11 bases in the middle. The CDR3 is 15 residues long. The V call is TRBV5-1, the J call TRBJ2-5; possibly TRBD1 for D (5 bases). Sample: naive CD8+ T cells from blood, with Jurkat cell RNA spiked in. The subset was: FACS-sorted CD8+CD4-CCR7+CD45RA+ naive T cells. This clonotype was obtained from a human donor in good health. Some libraries in this study had Jurkat cell RNA spiked in. The CDR3 coding sequence is TGCGCCAGCAGCTTGGGAGCAGGGTTTCAAGAGACCCAGTACTTC. This translates into CASSLGAGFQETQYF.